This entry lists 17 T cell receptor beta chains sequenced from one sample in a study of regulatory T cells in long-lasting Graves disease. Time point defined: newly diagnosed GD, antithyroid drugs for less than 3 months. PBMC-derived RNA was used for the TCR library. Sequencing libraries for TCR beta were prepared with iRepertoire HTBI primers and Arm-PCR of CDR3 regions. TCRdb recomputed calls from the multiplex PCR reads with MiXCR, one row per CDR3 protein. Here the sample spans 350,000 to 550,000 distinct CDR3 sequences, approximately 15% being singletons. This sample also appeared in a second study, on T cells in Graves' hyperthyroidism and ophthalmopathy.

Sequenced here: peripheral blood mononuclear cells (PBMCs), sampled at new diagnosis, from a patient treated with antithyroid drugs. The receptors derive from a woman aged 45 to 65 with Graves disease.

This clonotype was recorded many times. Compared with germline, one end of the junction differs, possibly owing to a read error. The genes are TRBV11-2 and TRBJ2-1, with 8 bases lining up with TRBD1. Germline assignment: CDR1 SGHAT and CDR2 FQNNGV. The CDR3 covers 15 residues. CDR3 bases: TGTGCCAGCAGCCTAGACAGGGGAAGCTACAATGAGCAGCTCTTC. It translates to CASSLDRGSYNEQLF.

The J gene is TRBJ2-2, the V gene TRBV7-9; perhaps TRBD1 as D (5 bases). Between the trimmed V and J ends, which lost 2 bases and 4 bases, there was a span of 11 bases. The CDR3 runs 15 residues. The germline V gene encodes CDR1 SEHNR and CDR2 FQNEAQ (reference sequence). CDR3 nucleotides: TGTGCCAGCAGCTTATCCCGCGACAGCACCGGGGAGCTGTTTTTT. It codes for CASSLSRDSTGELFF.

This clonotype was seen repeatedly, ten times or more. The chain links TRBV10-1 to TRBJ2-1, with 16 bases that match TRBD2. The CDR3 has 21 residues. Germline V gives CDR1 WNHNN, CDR2 SYGVQD (reference sequence). Trimming cost V 0 bases and J 4 bases; bases outside gene matches: 12. The CDR3 loop reads CASSESLPGLAGGPRYNEQFF. The CDR3, as DNA: TGCGCCAGCAGTGAGTCCCTCCCGGGACTAGCGGGAGGGCCTCGGTACAATGAGCAGTTCTTC.

This clonotype was seen at least ten times. This chain connects TRBV12-3 or TRBV12-4 to TRBJ1-3; the D is unclear. This CDR3 is built from 15 residues. V was shortened by 5 bases and J by 1 base, with 12 bases between the two germline ends. The CDR3 is CASSGDGGSGNTIYF. The CDR3 DNA is TGTGCCAGCAGTGGAGATGGTGGGTCTGGAAACACCATATATTTT.

This clonotype has only a few counts. This chain connects TRBV27 to TRBJ1-1; no clear D. V lost 8 bases and J 4 bases, leaving 8 bases between the germline ends. The CDR3 is 11 amino acids. Germline CDR1 MNHEY, CDR2 SMNVEV (reference sequence). Here the CDR3 reads CASHHSTEAFF. As DNA, the CDR3 is TGTGCCAGCCATCACAGCACTGAAGCTTTCTTT.

At least ten counts were recorded for this clonotype. The chain couples TRBV7-9 to TRBJ2-1; D ambiguous. Trimming cost V 3 bases and J 3 bases, with 9 bases left between them. CDR1 and CDR2 from the germline V gene are SEHNR and FQNEAQ (reference sequence). The CDR3 extends over 14 amino acids. CDR3 residues: CASSFRADYNEQFF. For the CDR3, the DNA is TGTGCCAGCAGCTTTCGCGCGGACTACAATGAGCAGTTCTTC.

The J gene is TRBJ1-5, the V gene TRBV29-1; TRBD1 matches 7 bases. The V gene end was trimmed by 5 bases and the J gene end by 7 bases; junction bases not matched to a gene: 11. CDR3 length: 14 amino acids. The germline CDR1 and CDR2 sequences are SQVTM and ANQGSEA. This CDR3 reads CSVRGQNPGQPQHF. The DNA for the CDR3 is TGCAGCGTTCGGGGACAGAATCCCGGCCAGCCCCAGCATTTT.

This clonotype was observed a handful of times. J is TRBJ1-3 and V is TRBV2, with D uncertain. Germline loops: CDR1 SNHLY, CDR2 FYNNEI. Between the trimmed V and J ends, which lost 6 bases and 0 bases, there was a span of 12 bases. The CDR3 has 15 amino acids. The CDR3 nucleotides are TGTGCCAGCAGCGTTGGGGTTCTCTCTGGAAACACCATATATTTT. It is translated as CASSVGVLSGNTIYF.

The chain joins TRBV5-1 to TRBJ2-2; 10 nucleotides match TRBD2. The V gene's germline CDR1 is SGHRS and CDR2 YFSETQ. After removal of 1 base from V and 7 bases from J, the junction contained 16 bases not matched to a gene. The length of the CDR3 is 19 residues. The CDR3 region is CASSLIGLAVGRSVGELFF. DNA for the CDR3: TGCGCCAGCAGCTTGATCGGACTAGCGGTGGGTCGGTCCGTCGGGGAGCTGTTTTTT. Full variable domain (missing parts from reference TRBV5-1 and TRBJ2-2): KAGVTQTPRYLIKTRGQQVTLSCSPISGHRSVSWYQQTPGQGLQFLFEYFSETQRNKGNFPGRFSGRQFSNSRSEMNVSTLELGDSALYLCASSLIGLAVGRSVGELFFGEGSRLTVL.

This clonotype was counted between two and nine times. The genes are TRBV7-9 and TRBJ2-5; the D gene is possibly TRBD2 (6 bases). The CDR3 consists of 15 residues. Trimming pared 2 bases from V and 0 bases from J, leaving 10 bases between. Germline-derived CDR1 and CDR2 are SEHNR and FQNEAQ (reference sequence). The CDR3 DNA follows: TGTGCCAGCAGCTTACTAGCGTCGTACCAAGAGACCCAGTACTTC. Residues: CASSLLASYQETQYF.

This chain links TRBV6-2 or TRBV6-3 with TRBJ1-1; tentatively, D is TRBD1 (5 bases). The CDR3 runs to 14 residues. V was trimmed by 6 bases and J by 5 bases, leaving 16 bases between them. Germline V gene lookup returns CDR1 MNHEY and CDR2 SVGEGT. The CDR3 loop is CASREETRGTEAFF. The CDR3 DNA is TGTGCCAGCAGAGAGGAGACCCGGGGGACTGAAGCTTTCTTT.

This clonotype was recorded many times. The chain is built from TRBV7-8 and TRBJ2-7; D is unclear. CDR3 size: 14 residues. In germline, CDR1 is SGHVS, CDR2 FQNEAQ. Trimming took off 2 bases at V and 5 bases at J, with 13 bases between the two ends. The CDR3 protein is CASSLRQVEDEQYF. CDR3 sequence (DNA): TGTGCCAGCAGCTTACGGCAGGTCGAAGACGAGCAGTACTTC.

In this sample, this clonotype turned up many times. A much larger clone differs from this one at a single base, so this may be a read error. The gene calls are TRBV28 and TRBJ2-3, with D hard to call. In germline, CDR1 is MDHEN, CDR2 SYDVKM. The V gene lost 5 bases and the J gene lost 2 bases, with 5 bases spanning the gap. This CDR3 spans 12 amino acids. Here the CDR3 reads CASSVTTDTQYF. CDR3 nucleotides: TGTGCCAGCAGTGTCACCACAGATACGCAGTATTTT.

Turning to this clonotype: Mismatch with germline at one junction end may stem from a read error. This sequence joins TRBV6-1 and TRBJ2-5; no reliable D call. Germline CDR1 MNHNS, CDR2 SASEGT. The CDR3 is made up of 14 amino acids. The CDR3 region is CASGGPSYVETRYF. The CDR3 nucleotides are TGTGCCAGCGGTGGGCCTTCCTATGTCGAGACCCGGTACTTC.

The gene calls are TRBV6-1 and TRBJ1-2; 7 nucleotides align to TRBD1. With V trimmed by 7 bases and J by 6 bases, 5 bases remained unmatched. CDR3 length: 12 amino acids. Germline CDR1 MNHNS, CDR2 SASEGT. The CDR3 here is CASNKQGNGYTF. The DNA for the CDR3 is TGTGCCAGCAATAAACAGGGGAATGGCTACACCTTC.

This rearrangement joins TRBV24-1 to TRBJ2-3; 10 bases are shared with TRBD2. The germline V gene has CDR1 KGHDR and CDR2 SFDVKD. This CDR3 has 16 amino acids. V lost 4 bases to trimming and J lost 0 bases; unmatched junction nucleotides: 3. The CDR3 DNA follows: TGTGCCACCAGTGACACTAGCGGGATAAGCACAGATACGCAGTATTTT. The encoded protein is CATSDTSGISTDTQYF.

The rearrangement links TRBV19 to TRBJ2-2; 8 bases are a match to TRBD1. The CDR3 runs to 16 residues. Looked up from germline, CDR1 is LNHDA and CDR2 is SQIVND (reference sequence). J gave up 9 bases and V 0 bases, and 9 bases lay outside the gene matches. CDR3 sequence reads: CASSIDPGGQRWELFF. The CDR3 coding sequence is TGTGCCAGTAGTATAGATCCAGGGGGCCAACGATGGGAGCTGTTTTTT.